Listed below are T cell receptor beta chains from one sample, sequenced in a study of human T cells and chemical hapten exposure. MiXCR, applied by TCRdb to the RACE reads, yields one record per CDR3 protein. The data contain about 89,000 distinct CDR3 sequences, 10% to 12% of them singletons. Sample: whole blood, taken in connection with sensitization to the hapten diphenylcyclopropenone (DPC). The receptors here all came from a woman aged 60 to 75 with alopecia areata. Some clones in this sample may be carry-over from other donors' samples. Both conserved end residues are part of each CDR3. A D gene is named only where the DNA matches it firmly. Size is stated for part of the rows, as once, few or many counts, or as a class when the clone is expanded.

J gene | clone size | V gene | D gene | CDR3 DNA | CDR3 protein
TRBJ1-2 | few | TRBV6-1 | - | TGTGCCAGCACCACAACAGGCAGTAACTATGGCTACACCTTC | CASTTTGSNYGYTF
TRBJ2-3 | few | TRBV30 | - | TGTGCCTGGAGTGTAACGGGGGGCACAGATACGCAGTATTTT | CAWSVTGGTDTQYF
TRBJ2-7 | many | TRBV6-2/TRBV6-3 | - | TGTGCCAGCAGCCGCTGGGACTCGGCGGGGAACGAGCAGTACTTC | CASSRWDSAGNEQYF
TRBJ2-5 | many | TRBV20-1 | - | TGCAGTGCCCAGGGGACGGGAGAGACCCAGTACTTC | CSAQGTGETQYF
TRBJ1-6 | - | TRBV12-3/TRBV12-4 | - | TGTGCCAGCAGTTTCGAGGGAAATTCACCCCTCCACTTT | CASSFEGNSPLHF
TRBJ2-5 | many | TRBV5-1 | TRBD2 | TGCGCCAGCAGATCTAGCGGTGCCGATCAAGAGACCCAGTACTTC | CASRSSGADQETQYF
TRBJ2-1 | many | TRBV7-9 | TRBD1 | TGTGCCAGCAGCTTAGGACAGGGGGGACACAATGAGCAGTTCTTC | CASSLGQGGHNEQFF
TRBJ2-3 | many | TRBV11-2 | TRBD2 | TGTGCCAGCAGCCGGGGGGTCGGCACAGATACGCAGTATTTT | CASSRGVGTDTQYF
TRBJ2-2 | many | TRBV6-6 | - | TGTGCCAGCAGTTTGGAACCCAGGAACACCGGGGAGCTGTTTTTT | CASSLEPRNTGELFF
TRBJ1-2 | - | TRBV10-3 | - | TGTGCCATCAGTACCCCCCGGGGCAGGGATGGCTACACCTTC | CAISTPRGRDGYTF
TRBJ2-7 | many | TRBV12-3/TRBV12-4 | TRBD2 | TGTGCCAGCTCACCTACTAGCGGATACGAGCAGTACTTC | CASSPTSGYEQYF
TRBJ2-1 | - | TRBV12-3/TRBV12-4 | TRBD1 | TGTGCCAGCAGACTGACGTTGGGACAGGGGTACAATGAGCAGTTCTTC | CASRLTLGQGYNEQFF
TRBJ2-2 | many | TRBV11-2 | - | TGTGCCAGCAGCCGTGGTTTCGCGGGCAGGAACACCGGGGAGCTGTTTTTT | CASSRGFAGRNTGELFF
TRBJ1-4 | - | TRBV5-1 | TRBD1 | TGCGCCAGCAGCTGGACGGGACAGGGTTTTGAAAAACTGTTTTTT | CASSWTGQGFEKLFF
TRBJ2-2 | - | TRBV7-9 | - | TGTGCCAGCAGCTCCGACCCTCGGGGCCTAGTCCACGGGGAGCTGTTTTTT | CASSSDPRGLVHGELFF
TRBJ1-1 | - | TRBV7-2 | - | TGTGCCAGCAGCTTAGCGCCGAAAAGGAATCGGGGTCGGCCGAAGAACACTGAAGCTTTCTTT | CASSLAPKRNRGRPKNTEAFF
TRBJ2-1 | - | TRBV5-1 | - | TGCGCCAGCAGCTTGGGACAAGTCGTCGATGAGCAGTTCTTC | CASSLGQVVDEQFF
TRBJ1-4 | - | TRBV9 | TRBD1 | TGTGCCAGCAGCAGCCGGGACAGGGGGCGCATAAATGAAAAACTGTTTTTT | CASSSRDRGRINEKLFF
TRBJ2-7 | many | TRBV29-1 | TRBD1 | TGCAGCGTTGGGGGGACAGCCCGTCCCGAGCAGTACTTC | CSVGGTARPEQYF
TRBJ1-2 | - | TRBV27 | - | TGTGCCAGCAACCCTACAGGGAGGAGGGGAGGCTACACCTTC | CASNPTGRRGGYTF
TRBJ1-2 | - | TRBV29-1 | TRBD1 | TGCAGCGCCGGACAGGGAAACTATGGCTACACCTTC | CSAGQGNYGYTF
TRBJ1-1 | many | TRBV20-1 | - | TGCAGTGCTAGAGACAACACTGAAGCTTTCTTT | CSARDNTEAFF
TRBJ1-4 | - | TRBV7-8 | - | TGTGCCAGCAGCCCGACCAGGGTCAGTAATGAAAAACTGTTTTTT | CASSPTRVSNEKLFF
TRBJ1-1 | - | TRBV18 | - | TGTGCCAGCTCACCACAGGAGGGCAGGGTGGGGACTGAAGCTTTCTTT | CASSPQEGRVGTEAFF
TRBJ2-1 | few | TRBV2 | TRBD2 | TGTGCCAGCGGTAAACGGACGGGGGGTTACAATGAGCAGTTCTTC | CASGKRTGGYNEQFF
TRBJ2-2 | - | TRBV20-1 | - | TGCAGTGCGTCGGGACTCCTGAACACCGGGGAGCTGTTTTTT | CSASGLLNTGELFF
TRBJ2-7 | once | TRBV3-1 | - | TGTGCCAGCAGCCAAGACCAACAGGGCTCCTACGAGCAGTACTTC | CASSQDQQGSYEQYF
TRBJ2-7 | many | TRBV7-2 | TRBD2 | TGTGCCAGCAGCGCCGGGCCGGGACTAGCGCCGCCGGACGAGCAGTACTTC | CASSAGPGLAPPDEQYF
TRBJ2-3 | - | TRBV7-3 | TRBD2 | TGTGCCAGCAGCTCCCGGACTAGCGGGGGCCAATACCCCTACACAGATACGCAGTATTTT | CASSSRTSGGQYPYTDTQYF
TRBJ1-4 | many | TRBV18 | - | TGTGCCAGCTCACCTCAAGACCCCGCAACTAATGAAAAACTGTTTTTT | CASSPQDPATNEKLFF
TRBJ1-2 | many | TRBV5-1 | - | TGCGCCAGCAGCCCGGGTTTGGGGGTCTATGGCTACACCTTC | CASSPGLGVYGYTF
TRBJ1-1 | many | TRBV30 | - | TGTGCCTGGAGTGTAAGAGGGGGATACACTGAAGCTTTCTTT | CAWSVRGGYTEAFF
TRBJ1-1 | many | TRBV6-2/TRBV6-3 | TRBD1 | TGTGCCAGCGGGCCTCACAGGGGGGAGAACACTGAAGCTTTCTTT | CASGPHRGENTEAFF
TRBJ2-7 | many | TRBV5-1 | TRBD2 | TGCGCCAGCAGCTCCGGGACGGGAGGGTACGAGCAGTACTTC | CASSSGTGGYEQYF
TRBJ1-2 | - | TRBV20-1 | - | TGCAGTGCTAGAGTCGCCCAACCCGGGGGCTACACCTTC | CSARVAQPGGYTF
TRBJ2-3 | few | TRBV5-6 | - | TGTGCCAGCAGCTTGCGGCTGGGGAGCACAGATACGCAGTATTTT | CASSLRLGSTDTQYF
TRBJ2-1 | many | TRBV5-1 | - | TGCGCCAGCAGCTTGGGAGGCCAAATAGCCCATGAGCAGTTCTTC | CASSLGGQIAHEQFF
TRBJ1-6 | many | TRBV18 | TRBD1 | TGTGCCAGCTCAACGGGGACAGGGGTGTCACCCCTCCACTTT | CASSTGTGVSPLHF
TRBJ1-1 | - | TRBV18 | - | TGTGCCAGCTCACCCGTTACCGGGGTTTTGGGTTTCTTT | CASSPVTGVLGFF
TRBJ2-7 | few | TRBV5-1 | - | TGCGCCAGCAGCTTGGCCGCTTCAGGCGGATTCTCCTACGAGCAGTACTTC | CASSLAASGGFSYEQYF
TRBJ1-2 | few | TRBV7-2 | - | TGTGCCAGCAGCCCTGAATTCCGGGCCCTAGATGGCTACACCTTC | CASSPEFRALDGYTF
TRBJ1-1 | many | TRBV3-1 | - | TGTGCCAGCAGCCCCAGGGTGAACACTGAAGCTTTCTTT | CASSPRVNTEAFF
TRBJ2-2 | - | TRBV10-3 | - | TGTGCCATTCTGGACGGAGGTTACACCGGGGAGCTGTTTTTT | CAILDGGYTGELFF
TRBJ2-2 | many | TRBV27 | - | TGTGCCAGCATCCCCCGCCGAGGGCAGGCCGGGGAGCTGTTTTTT | CASIPRRGQAGELFF
TRBJ2-5 | - | TRBV10-3 | TRBD1 | TGTGCCATCAGTGACTGGTCGGGACAGCAAGAGACCCAGTACTTC | CAISDWSGQQETQYF
TRBJ2-3 | few | TRBV3-1 | - | TGTGCCAGCAGCCAAGGGACTTTCACTAGCACAGATACGCAGTATTTT | CASSQGTFTSTDTQYF
TRBJ2-7 | many | TRBV5-4 | TRBD2 | TGTGCCAGCAGCCCAACTAGCGGGGGGAGTTACGAGCAGTACTTC | CASSPTSGGSYEQYF
TRBJ2-7 | - | TRBV10-3 | - | TGTGCCATCAGTGAGGGTTCGACGGATTTTATCTACGAGCAGTACTTC | CAISEGSTDFIYEQYF
TRBJ2-7 | many | TRBV12-3/TRBV12-4 | TRBD1 | TGTGCCAGCAGTTCAGTCATCGGGACAGACTTCTACGAGCAGTACTTC | CASSSVIGTDFYEQYF
TRBJ2-2 | few | TRBV27 | - | TGTGCCAGCGGTCGCCAGGTGGTAGGCACCGGGGAGCTGTTTTTT | CASGRQVVGTGELFF
TRBJ2-7 | few | TRBV20-1 | - | TGCAGTGCTAGCCCGGGGGTGAGATCCTACGAGCAGTACTTC | CSASPGVRSYEQYF
TRBJ2-1 | - | TRBV7-9 | TRBD2 | TGTGCCAGCAGCTTAGATCTAGCGGGGAACAATGAGCAGTTCTTC | CASSLDLAGNNEQFF
TRBJ1-2 | few | TRBV29-1 | - | TGCAGCGTTTTACAGGGATGGGGCTATGGCTACACCTTC | CSVLQGWGYGYTF
TRBJ2-1 | once | TRBV18 | TRBD1 | TGTGCCAGCTCTCGATACCGGGACAGCAATGAGCAGTTCTTC | CASSRYRDSNEQFF
TRBJ2-1 | few | TRBV2 | - | TGTGCCAGCAGTGGCAACACAAGGGGCGCTTTCTTTAATGAGCAGTTCTTC | CASSGNTRGAFFNEQFF
TRBJ1-1 | few | TRBV15 | - | TGTGCCACCAGCAGATCTGGGACGTTGAACACTGAAGCTTTCTTT | CATSRSGTLNTEAFF
TRBJ2-1 | few | TRBV5-1 | - | TGCGCCAGCAGTCCCACAGGGAGCTCCTACAATGAGCAGTTCTTC | CASSPTGSSYNEQFF
TRBJ1-2 | - | TRBV6-5 | TRBD1 | TGTGCCAGCAGTTACGTGGGACAGGGGCTCTACGGCTACACCTTC | CASSYVGQGLYGYTF
TRBJ2-7 | few | TRBV6-5 | - | TGTGCCAGCAGCCCTCAGCAGTCCTACGAGCAGTACTTC | CASSPQQSYEQYF
TRBJ2-3 | many | TRBV20-1 | - | TGCAGTGTCCCTGACTTTAGCACAGATACGCAGTATTTT | CSVPDFSTDTQYF